A selection of T cell receptor beta chains follows, all from one sample in a study of T cells in Graves' hyperthyroidism and ophthalmopathy. TCRdb used MiXCR to reprocess the multiplex PCR reads, holding one entry per CDR3 protein. Found here are approximately 370,000 distinct CDR3 sequences, about 15% of them singletons; the top ten hold approximately 35%. Sequencing used blood. The receptors shown here come from a young woman with Graves' hyperthyroidism that later progressed to Graves' ophthalmopathy. Each CDR3 is given with its conserved first and last residue. D genes are given only for firm matches. Clone size is not always given. Where it is, it says once, few, many or a class for expanded clones.

- | TRBJ1-1 | TRBV4-1 | TRBD1 | CASSQRGQGAKSEAFF | TGCGCCAGCAGCCAACGCGGACAGGGGGCGAAGTCTGAAGCTTTCTTT
- | TRBJ2-1 | TRBV10-3 | - | CAISDEGAYNEQFF | TGTGCCATCAGTGACGAGGGGGCCTACAATGAGCAGTTCTTC
few | TRBJ2-7 | TRBV6-1 | TRBD2 | CATRPIAGGLYEQYF | TGTGCCACCCGCCCTATCGCGGGGGGGCTCTACGAGCAGTACTTC
many | TRBJ2-2 | TRBV9 | - | CASSVGGSRTGELFF | TGTGCCAGCAGCGTAGGCGGAAGTCGCACCGGGGAGCTGTTTTTT
few | TRBJ2-3 | TRBV12-3/TRBV12-4 | - | CASNPSSKHTQYF | TGTGCCAGCAACCCATCTAGCAAACATACGCAGTATTTT
many | TRBJ2-7 | TRBV6-2/TRBV6-3 | - | CASSYSSATEQYF | TGTGCCAGCAGTTACTCTTCCGCCACCGAGCAGTACTTC
many | TRBJ2-1 | TRBV29-1 | TRBD2 | CSIYRNPGTSKPSSYNEQFF | TGCAGCATCTATCGAAATCCCGGGACTAGCAAACCGAGCTCCTACAATGAGCAGTTCTTC
many | TRBJ1-6 | TRBV20-1 | - | CRGAEGSSYNSPLHF | TGCAGGGGGGCCGAGGGGAGCTCCTATAATTCACCCCTCCACTTT
- | TRBJ1-2 | TRBV5-1 | TRBD1 | CASSRWTGGHASTGYTF | TGCGCCAGCAGCCGGTGGACAGGCGGACACGCCTCGACTGGCTACACCTTC
many | TRBJ2-3 | TRBV28 | TRBD2 | CASSFAQDAGLAANTDTQYF | TGTGCCAGCAGTTTCGCGCAAGATGCAGGACTAGCGGCTAACACAGATACGCAGTATTTT
many | TRBJ2-1 | TRBV5-1 | - | CASSFTGQPLNEQFF | TGCGCCAGCAGCTTTACGGGACAACCTCTCAATGAGCAGTTCTTC
many | TRBJ2-7 | TRBV29-1 | TRBD1 | CSALATDRAPLGQYF | TGCAGCGCTTTGGCGACTGACAGGGCCCCTCTTGGGCAGTACTTC
- | TRBJ2-7 | TRBV7-9 | TRBD1 | CASSLYRGLSDEQYF | TGTGCCAGCAGCTTATACAGGGGGCTTAGCGACGAGCAGTACTTC
few | TRBJ1-5 | TRBV19 | TRBD1 | CASSVRQGPQHF | TGTGCCAGTAGTGTAAGACAGGGGCCTCAGCATTTT
few | TRBJ2-4 | TRBV29-1 | TRBD1 | CSVESVGQGNIQYF | TGCAGCGTTGAATCGGTCGGACAGGGAAACATTCAGTACTTC
many | TRBJ2-1 | TRBV20-1 | TRBD2 | CSARDRDYYNEQFF | TGCAGTGCTAGAGATAGGGACTACTACAATGAGCAGTTCTTC
few | TRBJ2-1 | TRBV10-2 | - | CASSESIGGEQFF | TGCGCCAGCAGTGAGTCAATTGGGGGTGAGCAGTTCTTC
- | TRBJ1-1 | TRBV7-2 | TRBD1 | CASSSTGTAEAFF | TGTGCCAGCAGCTCGACAGGGACCGCTGAAGCTTTCTTT
- | TRBJ1-1 | TRBV19 | - | CASSLAGTGEAFF | TGTGCCAGTAGTCTCGCGGGGACCGGTGAAGCTTTCTTT
- | TRBJ2-7 | TRBV7-8 | - | CASSLWGEQYF | TGTGCCAGCAGCCTATGGGGCGAGCAGTACTTC
many | TRBJ2-3 | TRBV28 | - | CASSFSPYVGGSTDTQYF | TGTGCCAGCAGTTTTAGCCCCTATGTAGGCGGGAGCACAGATACGCAGTATTTT
few | TRBJ2-1 | TRBV30 | - | CASSREVVNNEQFF | TGTGCCTCCTCCAGAGAGGTCGTCAACAATGAGCAGTTCTTC
many | TRBJ2-2 | TRBV10-2 | - | CASSRTGYTGELFF | TGCGCCAGCAGCCGTACAGGATACACCGGGGAGCTGTTTTTT
many | TRBJ1-1 | TRBV3-1 | - | CASSGRDTPIQPEAFF | TGTGCCAGCAGCGGAAGGGACACCCCTATTCAACCTGAAGCTTTCTTT
many | TRBJ1-4 | TRBV6-1 | TRBD1 | CASSTLQGDEKLFF | TGTGCCAGCAGTACCCTACAGGGGGATGAAAAACTGTTTTTT
many | TRBJ1-1 | TRBV28 | - | CASTQQAFMNTEAFF | TGTGCCAGCACTCAACAGGCCTTCATGAACACTGAAGCTTTCTTT
- | TRBJ2-1 | TRBV5-1 | - | CASRSRDNNEQFF | TGCGCCAGCAGGTCCCGGGACAACAATGAGCAGTTCTTC
- | TRBJ1-1 | TRBV30 | - | CAWSVTGGRNTEAFF | TGTGCCTGGAGTGTAACAGGAGGCCGGAACACTGAAGCTTTCTTT
- | TRBJ1-2 | TRBV6-1 | - | CASRRGARGDYGYTF | TGTGCCAGCAGGAGGGGCGCTCGGGGCGACTATGGCTACACCTTC
many | TRBJ2-7 | TRBV27 | - | CASSLWSGHYEQYF | TGTGCCAGCAGTTTGTGGTCTGGGCATTACGAGCAGTACTTC
many | TRBJ2-5 | TRBV30 | - | CAWSVPRETQYF | TGTGCCTGGAGTGTACCCCGGGAGACCCAGTACTTC
many | TRBJ1-1 | TRBV7-9 | - | CASSLEQTYTEAFF | TGTGCCAGCAGCTTAGAACAGACCTACACTGAAGCTTTCTTT